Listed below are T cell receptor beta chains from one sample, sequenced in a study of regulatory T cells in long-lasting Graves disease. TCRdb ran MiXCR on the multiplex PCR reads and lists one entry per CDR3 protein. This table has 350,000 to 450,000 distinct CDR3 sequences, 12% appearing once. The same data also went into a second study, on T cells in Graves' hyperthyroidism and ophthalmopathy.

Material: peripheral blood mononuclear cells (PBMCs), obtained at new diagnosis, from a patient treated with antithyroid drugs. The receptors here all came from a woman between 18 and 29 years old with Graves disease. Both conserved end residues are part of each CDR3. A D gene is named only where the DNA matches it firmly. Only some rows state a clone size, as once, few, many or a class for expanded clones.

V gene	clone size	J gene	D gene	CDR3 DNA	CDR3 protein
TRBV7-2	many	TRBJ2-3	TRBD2	TGTGCCAGCAGCCACCCCGGGACTAGCGGGGGGAGGAGCACAGATACGCAGTATTTT	CASSHPGTSGGRSTDTQYF
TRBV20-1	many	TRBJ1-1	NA	TGCAGTGCTAGAGATTGGTATAGCACTGAAGCTTTCTTT	CSARDWYSTEAFF
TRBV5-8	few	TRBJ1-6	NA	TGTGCCAGCAGCTCACAGGGCCCGTCTAATTCACCCCTCCACTTT	CASSSQGPSNSPLHF
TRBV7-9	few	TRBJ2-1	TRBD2	TGTGCCAGCAGCTCGCCGACTAGCGGGTATTACAATGAGCAGTTCTTC	CASSSPTSGYYNEQFF
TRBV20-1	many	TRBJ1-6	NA	TGCAGTGCCGCCGACAGCTCCTATAATTCACCCCTCCACTTT	CSAADSSYNSPLHF
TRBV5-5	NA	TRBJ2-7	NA	TGTGCCAGCAGGTTGGGTCTGCTCTACGAGCAGTACTTC	CASRLGLLYEQYF
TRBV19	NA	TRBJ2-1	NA	TGTGCCAGTAGGGGACTCAACGAATACAATGAGCAGTTCTTC	CASRGLNEYNEQFF
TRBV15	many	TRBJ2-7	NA	TGTGCCACCAGCAGTGGGTTCGGATACCCCTACGAGCAGTACTTC	CATSSGFGYPYEQYF
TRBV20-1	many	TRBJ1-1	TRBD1	TGCAGTACGCCCCAGGGGGCCGGAACTGAAGCTTTCTTT	CSTPQGAGTEAFF
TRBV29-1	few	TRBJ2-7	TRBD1	TGCAGCGTTTCCGGGACAGGGATTCACGAGCAGTACTTC	CSVSGTGIHEQYF
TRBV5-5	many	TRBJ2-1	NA	TGTGCCAGCAGCTTGGGATCATTCAAACCTGGGAATGAGCAGTTCTTC	CASSLGSFKPGNEQFF
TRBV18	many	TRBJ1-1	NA	TGTGCCAGCTCACCCAACAGGGACGCTGAAGCTTTCTTT	CASSPNRDAEAFF
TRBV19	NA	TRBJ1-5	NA	TGTGCCCTTGGTCGGGGGGCAGGCAATCAGCCCCAGCATTTT	CALGRGAGNQPQHF
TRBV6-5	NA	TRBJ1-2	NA	TGTGCCAGCAGTTACCCAGAGCCTAACTATGGCTACACCTTC	CASSYPEPNYGYTF
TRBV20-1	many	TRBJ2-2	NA	TGCAGTGCTAGGACGGGGACGAACACCGGGGAGCTGTTTTTT	CSARTGTNTGELFF
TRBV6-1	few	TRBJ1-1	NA	TGTGCCAGCAGAGCCGGGACACAGAACACTGAAGCTTTCTTT	CASRAGTQNTEAFF
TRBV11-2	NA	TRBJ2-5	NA	TGTGCCAGCAGCTTAGATCGGGCGGCACAGTACTTC	CASSLDRAAQYF
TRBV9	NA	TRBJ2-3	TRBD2	TGTGCCAGCGGATACTGGGGGGGAGGCACAGATACGCAGTATTTT	CASGYWGGGTDTQYF
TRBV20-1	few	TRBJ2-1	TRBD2	TGCAGTGCTCCTCCGGGACTAGCGGGAGGGATGTCCTACAATGAGCAGTTCTTC	CSAPPGLAGGMSYNEQFF
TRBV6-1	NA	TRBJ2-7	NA	TGTGCCAGCAACCACGGCTACGAGCAGTACTTC	CASNHGYEQYF
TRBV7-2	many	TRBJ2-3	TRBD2	TGTGCCAGCAGCCAAGCGGTACTAGCGAGCACAGATACGCAGTATTTT	CASSQAVLASTDTQYF
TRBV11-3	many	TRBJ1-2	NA	TGTGCCAGCAGCTTAGATAGGAAAGGGATGTATGGCTACACCTTC	CASSLDRKGMYGYTF
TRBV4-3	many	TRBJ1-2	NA	TGCGCCAGCAGCCAAGTTTGGGCAGCCAACTATGGCTACACCTTC	CASSQVWAANYGYTF
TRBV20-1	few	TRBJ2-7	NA	TGCAGTGCTAGAAGACGGGGGTCCTACGAGCAGTACTTC	CSARRRGSYEQYF
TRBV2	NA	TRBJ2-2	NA	TGTGCCACCCAGGGACAAATGAACACCGGGGAGCTGTTTTTT	CATQGQMNTGELFF
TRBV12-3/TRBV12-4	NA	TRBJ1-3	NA	TGTGCCAGCAGCCGCTTTTTTCGGCGGGTCTCTGGAAACACCATATATTTT	CASSRFFRRVSGNTIYF
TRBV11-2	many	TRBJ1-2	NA	TGTGCCAGCAGCCTAGGAGTAGCTAACTATGGCTACACCTTC	CASSLGVANYGYTF
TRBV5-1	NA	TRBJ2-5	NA	TGCGCCAGCAGCTTGATTTCGGGAAAAGCAGGGACCCAGTACTTC	CASSLISGKAGTQYF
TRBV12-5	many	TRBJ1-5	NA	TGTGCTAGTGGTTTATCGGGACATCAGCCCCAGCATTTT	CASGLSGHQPQHF
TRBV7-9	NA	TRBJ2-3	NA	TGTGCCAGCAGCGCGAGAGGAGGACGAGTTAGCACAGATACGCAGTATTTT	CASSARGGRVSTDTQYF
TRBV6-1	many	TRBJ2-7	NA	TGTGCCAGCAGCCCTTGGGCTGGGTCCTACGAGCAGTACTTC	CASSPWAGSYEQYF
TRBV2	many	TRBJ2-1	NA	TGTGCCAGCAGTGACGAAGTGGGTGAGCAGTTCTTC	CASSDEVGEQFF
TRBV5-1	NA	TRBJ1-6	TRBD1	TGCGCCAGCAGATGGTGGGGACAGGGTGAGAATTCACCCCTCCACTTT	CASRWWGQGENSPLHF
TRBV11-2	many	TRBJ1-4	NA	TGTGCCAGCAGCCCCCGTTTAGGAAGCGAAAAACTGTTTTTT	CASSPRLGSEKLFF
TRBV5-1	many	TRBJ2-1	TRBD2	TGCGCCAGCAGCCCTGGTTCGGGTAGCGGGCTAGTCAATGAGCAGTTCTTC	CASSPGSGSGLVNEQFF
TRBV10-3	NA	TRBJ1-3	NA	TGTGCCATCACCACCCAGGCAAGTGGAAACACCATATATTTT	CAITTQASGNTIYF
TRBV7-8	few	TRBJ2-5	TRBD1	TGTGCCAGCAGCCTCGGGCCGGGACAGGGACAAGAGACCCAGTACTTC	CASSLGPGQGQETQYF
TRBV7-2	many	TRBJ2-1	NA	TGTGCCAGCAGCAACCATCAGCGGGCCATAGCTCTACTCTACGATGAGCAGTTCTTC	CASSNHQRAIALLYDEQFF
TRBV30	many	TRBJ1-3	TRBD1	TGTGCCTGGAACACAGGGGGCAATGGAAACACCATATATTTT	CAWNTGGNGNTIYF
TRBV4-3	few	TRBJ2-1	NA	TGCGCCAGCAGCCAAGATGGAGGCTCCTACAATGAGCAGTTCTTC	CASSQDGGSYNEQFF
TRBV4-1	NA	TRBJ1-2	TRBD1	TGCGCCAGCAGCCAAGACCAGGGGGCGAGGGGCTACACCTTC	CASSQDQGARGYTF
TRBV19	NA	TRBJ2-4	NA	TGTGCCAGTAGTACCGGACAGCTCAAGCAGTACTTC	CASSTGQLKQYF
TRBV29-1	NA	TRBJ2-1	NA	TGCAGCGGACGGGGCGGGGTTTACAATGAGCAGTTCTTC	CSGRGGVYNEQFF
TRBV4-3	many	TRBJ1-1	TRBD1	TGCGCCAGCAGCCAAGCCCGGGACAGGCACCGTGGCAAAGCTTTCTTT	CASSQARDRHRGKAFF
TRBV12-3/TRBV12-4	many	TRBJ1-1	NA	TGTGCCAGCAGCCAAACCACTGAAGCTTTCTTT	CASSQTTEAFF
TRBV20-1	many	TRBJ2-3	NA	TGCAGTGCTATGGTCGTTAGGGGGAGGGGCACGCAGTATTTT	CSAMVVRGRGTQYF
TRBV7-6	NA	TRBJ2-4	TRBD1	TGTGCCAGCAGCCCCGGGACAGGGGGAAACATTCAGTACTTC	CASSPGTGGNIQYF
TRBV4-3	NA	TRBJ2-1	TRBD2	TGCGCCAGCAGCCAAACTAGCGGGAGGGCGGATGAGCAGTTCTTC	CASSQTSGRADEQFF
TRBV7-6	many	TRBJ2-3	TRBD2	TGTGCCAGCAGCGCGCTGAACGCGGGGGGTGCCACAGATACGCAGTATTTT	CASSALNAGGATDTQYF
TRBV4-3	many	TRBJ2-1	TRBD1	TGCGCCAGCAGCCAGATACCCCTTGGACAGGGAACTTATTACAATGAGCAGTTCTTC	CASSQIPLGQGTYYNEQFF
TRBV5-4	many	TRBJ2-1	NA	TGTGCCAGCAACGACCAGGACAATGAGCAGTTCTTC	CASNDQDNEQFF
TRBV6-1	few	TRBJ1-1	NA	TGTGCCATCCACCTAGGGGGAAGGAAAACTGAAGCTTTCTTT	CAIHLGGRKTEAFF
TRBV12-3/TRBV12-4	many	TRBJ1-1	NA	TGTGCCAGCAGTTTTGGCCTCCCGGAAGCTTTCTTT	CASSFGLPEAFF
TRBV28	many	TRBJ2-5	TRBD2	TGTGCCAGCAGACGCACTAGCGGGAGAATGGAGACCCAGTACTTC	CASRRTSGRMETQYF
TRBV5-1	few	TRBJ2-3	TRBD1	TGCGCCAGCAGCTTGGACGGACAGGTAGAAGATACGCAGTATTTT	CASSLDGQVEDTQYF